This T cell receptor (beta chain) was recovered during a study of T cells of healthy individuals. In TCRdb, the 5' RACE reads were re-called with MiXCR into one record per CDR3 protein. The sample lists around 83,000 distinct CDR3 sequences, around 5.1% occurring once. CDR1 and CDR2 from the germline V gene are SQVTM and ANQGSEA. CDR3 length: 12 residues. V gave up 8 bases and J gave up 1 base, with 10 bases separating them. In its sample, this clonotype was seen many times. This sequence was found in a female donor in good health. This chain links TRBV29-1 with TRBJ2-3; D remains ambiguous. The CDR3 loop reads CSTKSGTDTQYF. The CDR3 coding sequence is TGCAGCACGAAATCGGGCACAGATACGCAGTATTTT.